The 4 T cell receptor beta chains below were found in one sample sequenced in a study of blood T cell repertoires in COVID-19. TCRdb's table, derived via immunoSEQ multiplex PCR, lists solely in-frame clones and lacks some. The table lists roughly 250,000 clones, roughly 85% of them singletons. Material for sequencing was peripheral blood. The receptors originated from a man between 40 and 49 years old with acute or convalescent COVID-19.

In DNA, the CDR3 is TGCGCCAGCAGCTTGGTGGGGGGGCGCAGGACTGAAGCTTTCTTT. As protein: CASSLVGGRRTEAFF. The gene calls are TRBV5-1 and TRBJ1-1, with D perhaps TRBD1 (6 bases). The V and J ends lost 0 bases and 5 bases respectively, with 14 bases between them. CDR1 and CDR2 from the germline V gene are SGHRS and YFSETQ. CDR3 size: 15 residues.

The rearrangement uses TRBV3-1 (or the pseudogene TRBV3-2) and TRBJ1-1; 9 nucleotides line up with TRBD1. Germline CDR1 LGHDT, CDR2 YNNKEL (reference sequence). Germline trimming cut 4 bases from V and 5 bases from J; bases unmatched to any gene: 11. The CDR3 consists of 16 residues. The CDR3 DNA sequence: TGTGCCAGCAGCCTCGGGACAGGGAAAGGACGTACTGAAGCTTTCTTT. Protein: CASSLGTGKGRTEAFF.

The rearrangement links TRBV7-8 to TRBJ2-7; 14 bases fit TRBD2. Looked up from germline, CDR1 is SGHVS and CDR2 is FQNEAQ. The CDR3 is 15 residues long. The junction had 0 bases not matched to a gene; V was cut back by 1 base and J by 4 bases. Here the CDR3 reads CASSLGTSGGYEQYF. DNA of the CDR3: TGTGCCAGCAGCTTAGGGACTAGCGGGGGGTACGAGCAGTACTTC.

The chain has TRBV18 and TRBJ1-4, with D tentatively TRBD1 (6 bases). The germline CDR1 and CDR2 sequences are KGHSH and LQKENI. This CDR3 has 17 residues. V was cut by 3 bases and J by 4 bases, with 18 bases left in between. As DNA, the CDR3 is TGTGCCAGCTCACCCCGTTCAGGAGGACAGATTAATGAAAAACTGTTTTTT. It encodes CASSPRSGGQINEKLFF.